Below, 22 T cell receptor beta chains from the same sample are listed, as sequenced in a study of vaccination and CD4 T cells after COVID-19. What these receptors recognize is not known. Sample treatment: 10-day PBMC culture with coronavirus spike peptide pools or control peptides (ViraFEST assay). At the Johns Hopkins FTIC core, DNA taken from cultured CD4+ T cells was sequenced by way of the Oncomine TCR Beta short-read assay. TCRdb independently ran MiXCR on the PCR reads; one entry per CDR3 protein. In the table there are about 12,000 distinct CDR3 sequences, 45% to 55% of which are singletons. The specimen comprised cultured CD4+ T cells from blood, sampled after SARS-CoV-2 vaccination. Receptors originate from a human donor with COVID-19.

This chain connects TRBV6-5 to TRBJ2-6; D not resolved. CDR3 length: 16 residues. CDR1 MNHEY and CDR2 SVGAGI come from the germline V gene. V lost 4 bases, J lost 0 bases, and 10 bases lay in between. CDR3 coding DNA: TGTGCCAGCAGTTCAGGAGACCACTCTGGGGCCAACGTCCTGACTTTC. Its translation is CASSSGDHSGANVLTF.

This chain connects TRBV20-1 to TRBJ1-1; D uncertain. Germline CDR1 is DFQATT and CDR2 is SNEGSKA (reference sequence). V was pared by 8 bases and J by 1 base, with 17 bases between. The CDR3 runs 14 residues. This CDR3 is CSSPGREQNTEAFF. The CDR3 DNA is TGCAGTTCGCCGGGGAGGGAACAGAACACTGAAGCTTTCTTT.

The genes are TRBV6-1 and TRBJ1-3; a weak D match, TRBD1 (6 bases). V was trimmed by 6 bases and J by 4 bases, leaving 13 bases between them. The CDR3 spans 14 residues. CDR1 MNHNS and CDR2 SASEGT come from the germline V gene. CDR3 amino acids: CASRQGQWGNTIYF. The CDR3 region has the DNA TGTGCCAGCAGGCAAGGACAGTGGGGAAACACCATATATTTT.

The genes are TRBV5-4 and TRBJ2-5; the D is unclear. V lost 1 base and J 2 bases, leaving 6 bases between the germline ends. The germline gives CDR1 SGHNT, CDR2 YYREEE (reference sequence). There are 13 residues in the CDR3. The CDR3 nucleotides are TGTGCCAGCAGCTTGAGGGTTCAAGAGACCCAGTACTTC. This encodes CASSLRVQETQYF.

The chain links TRBV10-3 to TRBJ1-1; no definite D call. Germline lookup yields CDR1 ENHRY and CDR2 SYGVKD. The CDR3 loop spans 15 amino acids. The V gene lost 2 bases and the J gene lost 0 bases, with 10 bases spanning the gap. CDR3 sequence reads: CAISERKGMNTEAFF. CDR3 nucleotide sequence: TGTGCCATCAGTGAGAGAAAAGGGATGAACACTGAAGCTTTCTTT.

CDR3 loop: CSASRRGTYYEQYF. The DNA of the CDR3 is TGCAGTGCTAGTAGGCGGGGGACCTACTACGAGCAGTACTTC. The rearrangement links TRBV20-1 to TRBJ2-7, with 7 bases matching TRBD2. V was clipped by 3 bases and J by 3 bases; unmatched bases: 8. CDR3 length equals 14 residues. Germline assignment: CDR1 DFQATT and CDR2 SNEGSKA (reference sequence).

The chain combines TRBV19 with TRBJ1-5; D is ambiguous. Deletions cut 7 bases from V and 7 bases from J, with 14 bases between. Germline CDR1 reads LNHDA; CDR2 reads SQIVND (reference sequence). This CDR3 comprises 13 residues. The CDR3 DNA reads as TGTGCCAGTACGGTTACGGCTATGCAGCCCCAGCATTTT. Amino acids: CASTVTAMQPQHF.

A few counts support this clonotype. V gene TRBV4-2 combines with J gene TRBJ1-2; D is unresolved. The CDR3 consists of 17 residues. The germline V gene encodes CDR1 LGHNA and CDR2 YNFKEQ. Trimming took 0 bases from V and 3 from J, leaving 17 bases between them. The CDR3 bases are TGTGCCAGCAGCCAAGATCGGTCCGGCACTTGGGACTATGGCTACACCTTC. Its translation is CASSQDRSGTWDYGYTF.

The V call is TRBV20-1, the J call TRBJ2-1; the D gene is possibly TRBD1 (5 bases). The CDR3 loop spans 16 amino acids. Trimming stripped 1 base from V and 9 bases from J, with 22 bases between. Germline V gives CDR1 DFQATT, CDR2 SNEGSKA (reference sequence). The CDR3 is CSARASDRPGRGEQFF. CDR3 DNA sequence: TGCAGTGCTAGAGCCTCGGACCGACCTGGAAGGGGTGAGCAGTTCTTC.

The gene calls are TRBV6-1 and TRBJ2-3, with D unresolved. Germline V gene sequence: CDR1 MNHNS, CDR2 SASEGT. The length of the CDR3 is 13 residues. The V gene lost 8 bases and the J gene lost 4 bases, with 13 bases spanning the gap. The CDR3 coding sequence is TGTGCCAGCGGCCGTTCATTCGCAGATACGCAGTATTTT. It codes for CASGRSFADTQYF.

The chain combines TRBV15 with TRBJ1-3; possibly TRBD1 for D (6 bases). Germline-derived CDR1 and CDR2 are LNHNV and YYDKDF (reference sequence). V lost 4 bases to trimming and J lost 4 bases, with 14 bases between them. The CDR3 is 15 residues long. CDR3 region: CATSTGGQWGNTIYF. The CDR3 nucleotides read TGTGCCACCAGCACCGGAGGACAGTGGGGAAACACCATATATTTT.

This clonotype has more than one count but fewer than ten. The gene calls are TRBV24-1 and TRBJ2-5; D is tentatively TRBD1 or TRBD2 (6 bases each). Per the germline V gene, CDR1 is KGHDR and CDR2 is SFDVKD. CDR3 length equals 16 residues. V shed 3 bases and J shed 5 bases, with 18 bases lying between them. The CDR3 loop reads CATSDPGAYSGETQYF. CDR3 DNA: TGTGCCACCAGTGATCCGGGGGCTTACTCAGGGGAGACCCAGTACTTC.

This chain connects TRBV10-2 to TRBJ1-5; D uncertain. The germline V and J ends were trimmed by 6 bases and 0 bases, with 9 bases remaining between them. This CDR3 is built from 14 residues. Germline loops: CDR1 WSHSY, CDR2 SAAADI. The CDR3 sequence is CASRDGYSNQPQHF. CDR3 in DNA: TGCGCCAGCAGGGACGGCTATAGCAATCAGCCCCAGCATTTT.

The chain joins TRBV23-1 to TRBJ1-5; the match to TRBD1 covers 10 bases. TRBV23-1 is designated an ORF whose function remains uncertain. The CDR3 totals 14 residues. With V trimmed by 8 bases and J by 5 bases, 6 bases remained unmatched. CDR3: CASGDRGLDQPQHF. As DNA, the CDR3 is TGCGCCAGCGGAGACAGGGGGCTTGATCAGCCCCAGCATTTT.

J is TRBJ1-2 and V is TRBV19; D gene uncertain. The CDR3 length is 12 residues. The germline V and J ends were trimmed by 5 bases and 8 bases, with 12 bases remaining between them. The V gene's germline CDR1 is LNHDA and CDR2 SQIVND (reference sequence). The CDR3 sequence: CASSPLLGGYTF. The CDR3 DNA reads as TGTGCCAGTAGTCCCCTCTTGGGGGGCTACACCTTC.

The CDR3 bases are TGTGCCAGCAGTGACAGTACCATTTCTGGAAACACCATATATTTT. This gives the protein CASSDSTISGNTIYF. The chain couples TRBV6-1 to TRBJ1-3, with D hard to call. The length of the CDR3 is 15 residues. Looked up from germline, CDR1 is MNHNS and CDR2 is SASEGT. V gave up 3 bases and J gave up 1 base, with 10 bases separating them.

This chain links TRBV19 with TRBJ2-5; 7 bases are a match to TRBD1. CDR3 length: 13 amino acids. The V gene's germline CDR1 is LNHDA and CDR2 SQIVND (reference sequence). V gave up 6 bases and J gave up 1 base; unmatched junction bases: 2. CDR3 region: CASRRQGQETQYF. The CDR3 DNA sequence: TGTGCCAGTAGGAGACAGGGCCAAGAGACCCAGTACTTC.

V is TRBV28 and J is TRBJ2-2, with 7 bases identical to TRBD2. Germline values: CDR1 MDHEN, CDR2 SYDVKM. CDR3 length: 17 amino acids. Trimming removed 3 bases from V and 5 bases from J; junction bases left unmatched: 12. The CDR3 DNA reads TGTGCCAGCAGTTTGCCCGTCCCCAATAGCGGGACCGGGGAGCTGTTTTTT. This encodes CASSLPVPNSGTGELFF.

Remarks on this clonotype: A read error may account for a junction end that differs from germline. CDR3 in amino acids: CASSEGAWANVLTF. CDR3 bases: TGTGCCAGCAGCGAAGGCGCCTGGGCCAACGTCCTGACTTTC. The chain uses TRBV6-1 and TRBJ2-6; D ambiguous. There are 14 residues in the CDR3. The germline V gene encodes CDR1 MNHNS and CDR2 SASEGT.

This clonotype was detected only a few times. The rearrangement uses TRBV15 and TRBJ2-3; D not resolved. Germline V gene data show CDR1 as LNHNV and CDR2 as YYDKDF (reference sequence). The V end lost 3 bases, the J end lost 0 bases, and 10 bases lay between the germline ends. CDR3 length equals 15 residues. The CDR3 protein is CATSRADFSTDTQYF. The CDR3 DNA follows: TGTGCCACCAGCAGGGCCGACTTTAGCACAGATACGCAGTATTTT. Full variable domain (remainder filled in from reference TRBV15 and TRBJ2-3): DAMVIQNPRYQVTQFGKPVTLSCSQTLNHNVMYWYQQKSSQAPKLLFHYYDKDFNNEADTPDNFQSRRPNTSFCFLDIRSPGLGDTAMYLCATSRADFSTDTQYFGPGTRLTVL.

This rearrangement joins TRBV7-9 to TRBJ2-3, with 7 positions matching TRBD1. This CDR3 spans 17 amino acids. V trimming: 7 bases; J trimming: 5 bases; junction bases outside the gene matches: 18. Germline values: CDR1 SEHNR, CDR2 FQNEAQ (reference sequence). CDR3 DNA: TGTGCCAGCAATTACAGGGGCCGCTCCCCGTCCGGAGATACGCAGTATTTT. It translates to CASNYRGRSPSGDTQYF.

The V gene is TRBV20-1, the J gene TRBJ1-1; D might be TRBD1 (5 bases). Looked up from germline, CDR1 is DFQATT and CDR2 is SNEGSKA (reference sequence). V shed 3 bases and J shed 0 bases, with 11 bases lying between them. This CDR3 contains 14 residues. In DNA, the CDR3 is TGCAGTGCTAGGGGGGTCTCGGTGAACACTGAAGCTTTCTTT. This gives the protein CSARGVSVNTEAFF.